This TCR beta chain was obtained from a study of regulatory T cells in long-lasting Graves disease. TCR beta libraries were built with iRepertoire HTBI primers and Arm-PCR of CDR3 regions. TCRdb used MiXCR to reprocess the multiplex PCR reads, holding one entry per CDR3 protein. In the table there are under 450,000 distinct CDR3 sequences, 12% of which are singletons. Documented time point: newly diagnosed GD, antithyroid drugs for less than 3 months. RNA extracted from PBMCs served as the sequencing template. Germline V gives CDR1 SGHVS, CDR2 FNYEAQ. V shed 2 bases and J 1 base; nucleotides not matched to a gene: 1. The CDR3 loop spans 14 amino acids. These sequences were also reported in another study, on T cells in Graves' hyperthyroidism and ophthalmopathy. From that second work: When the TCR CDR3 underwent first-round RT-PCR, the HTBI primer set was used.

The clonotype was recovered from a woman younger than 30 with Graves disease. Here the sequenced sample was peripheral blood mononuclear cells (PBMCs), taken at new diagnosis, from a patient treated with antithyroid drugs. This chain connects TRBV7-6 to TRBJ1-1; 7 bases fit TRBD1. The CDR3 DNA reads as TGTGCCAGCAGCTTACGACAGGGGAACACTGAAGCTTTCTTT. This translates into CASSLRQGNTEAFF.